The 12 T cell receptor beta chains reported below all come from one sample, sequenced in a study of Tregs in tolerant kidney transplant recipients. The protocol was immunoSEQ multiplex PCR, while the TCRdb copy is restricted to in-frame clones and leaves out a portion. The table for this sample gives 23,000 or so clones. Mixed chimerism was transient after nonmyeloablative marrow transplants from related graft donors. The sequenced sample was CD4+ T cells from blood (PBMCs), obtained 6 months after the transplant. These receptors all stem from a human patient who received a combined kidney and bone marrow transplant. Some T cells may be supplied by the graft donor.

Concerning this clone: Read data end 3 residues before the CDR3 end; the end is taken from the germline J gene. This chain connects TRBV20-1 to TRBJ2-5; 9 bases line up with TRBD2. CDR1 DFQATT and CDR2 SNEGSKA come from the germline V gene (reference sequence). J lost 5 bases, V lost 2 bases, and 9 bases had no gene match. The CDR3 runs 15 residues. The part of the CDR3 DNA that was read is TGCAGTGCTAGATCCCCGGGACTAGCAGGGGAGACC. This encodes CSARSPGLAGET. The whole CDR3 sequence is CSARSPGLAGETQYF.

The CDR3 reads CASSVRQGGTEAFF. Partial CDR3 DNA: TGTGCCAGCAGTGTCCGACAGGGCGGCACTGAA. The genes are TRBV6-1 and TRBJ1-1; 7 bases match TRBD1. The read falls 3 residues short of the CDR3 end, and the missing part is taken from the germline J gene. Germline trimming cut 4 bases from V and 4 bases from J; bases unmatched to any gene: 6. CDR3 length: 14 residues. Germline lookup yields CDR1 MNHNS and CDR2 SASEGT.

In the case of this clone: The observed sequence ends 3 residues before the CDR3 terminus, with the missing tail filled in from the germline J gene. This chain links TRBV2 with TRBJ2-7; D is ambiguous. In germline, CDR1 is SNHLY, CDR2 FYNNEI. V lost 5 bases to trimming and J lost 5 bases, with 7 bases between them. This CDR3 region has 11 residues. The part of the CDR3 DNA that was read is TGTGCCAGCAGTAACAGCAACGAG. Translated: CASSNSNE. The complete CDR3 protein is CASSNSNEQYF. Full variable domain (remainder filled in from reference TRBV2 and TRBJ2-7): EPEVTQTPSHQVTQMGQEVILRCVPISNHLYFYWYRQILGQKVEFLVSFYNNEISEKSEIFDDQFSVERPDGSNFTLKIRSTKLEDSAMYFCASSNSNEQYFGPGTRLTVT.

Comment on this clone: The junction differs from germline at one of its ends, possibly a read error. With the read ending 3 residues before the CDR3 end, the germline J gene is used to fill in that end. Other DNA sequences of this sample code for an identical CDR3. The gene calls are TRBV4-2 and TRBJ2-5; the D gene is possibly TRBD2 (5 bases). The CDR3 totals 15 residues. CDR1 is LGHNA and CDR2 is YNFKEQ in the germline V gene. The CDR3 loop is CASSQVSGSQETQYF. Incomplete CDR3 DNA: TGCGCCAGCAGCCAAGTGTCGGGGAGCCAAGAGACC.

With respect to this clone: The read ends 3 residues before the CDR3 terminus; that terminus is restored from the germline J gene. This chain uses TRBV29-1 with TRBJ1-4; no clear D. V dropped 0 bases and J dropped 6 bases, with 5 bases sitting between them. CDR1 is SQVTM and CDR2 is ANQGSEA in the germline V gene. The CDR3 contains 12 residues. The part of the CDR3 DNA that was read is TGCAGCGTTGAAGATCTGTATGAAAAA. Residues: CSVEDLYEK. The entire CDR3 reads CSVEDLYEKLFF.

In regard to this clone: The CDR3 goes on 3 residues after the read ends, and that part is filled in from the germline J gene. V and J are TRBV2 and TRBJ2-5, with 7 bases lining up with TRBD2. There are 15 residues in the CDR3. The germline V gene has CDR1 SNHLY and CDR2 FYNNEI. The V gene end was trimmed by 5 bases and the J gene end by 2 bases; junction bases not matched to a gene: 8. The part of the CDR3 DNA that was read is TGTGCCAGCAGTCCAATTAGCGGGCTACAAGAGACC. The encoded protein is CASSPISGLQET. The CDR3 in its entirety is CASSPISGLQETQYF. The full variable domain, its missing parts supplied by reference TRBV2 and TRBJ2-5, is EPEVTQTPSHQVTQMGQEVILRCVPISNHLYFYWYRQILGQKVEFLVSFYNNEISEKSEIFDDQFSVERPDGSNFTLKIRSTKLEDSAMYFCASSPISGLQETQYFGPGTRLLVL.

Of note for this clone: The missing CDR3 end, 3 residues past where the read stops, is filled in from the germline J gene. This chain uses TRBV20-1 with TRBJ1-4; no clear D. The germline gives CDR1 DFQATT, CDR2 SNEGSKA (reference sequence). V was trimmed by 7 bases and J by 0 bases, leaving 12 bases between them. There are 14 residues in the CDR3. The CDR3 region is CSVPTEATNEKLFF. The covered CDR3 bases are TGCAGTGTTCCAACAGAGGCAACTAATGAAAAA.

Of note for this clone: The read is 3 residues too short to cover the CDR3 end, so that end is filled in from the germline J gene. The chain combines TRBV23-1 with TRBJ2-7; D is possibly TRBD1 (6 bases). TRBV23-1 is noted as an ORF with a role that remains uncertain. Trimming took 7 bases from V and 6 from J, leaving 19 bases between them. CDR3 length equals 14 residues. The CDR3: CASTAHRVSGEQYF. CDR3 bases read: TGCGCCAGCACGGCCCACAGGGTCTCAGGCGAG.

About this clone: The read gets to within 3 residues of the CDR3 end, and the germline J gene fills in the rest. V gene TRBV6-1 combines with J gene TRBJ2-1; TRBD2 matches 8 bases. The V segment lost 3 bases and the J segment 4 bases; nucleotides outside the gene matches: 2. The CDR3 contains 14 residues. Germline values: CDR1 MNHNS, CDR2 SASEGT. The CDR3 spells CASSEPSGYNEQFF. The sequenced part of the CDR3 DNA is TGTGCCAGCAGTGAGCCTAGCGGGTACAATGAG.

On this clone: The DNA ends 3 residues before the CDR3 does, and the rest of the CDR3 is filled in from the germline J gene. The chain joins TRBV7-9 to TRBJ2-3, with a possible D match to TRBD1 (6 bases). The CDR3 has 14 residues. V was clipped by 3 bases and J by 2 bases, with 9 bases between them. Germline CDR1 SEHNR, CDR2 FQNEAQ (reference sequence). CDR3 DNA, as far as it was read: TGTGCCAGCAGCTTGGACAGAAACACAGATACG. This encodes CASSLDRNTDT. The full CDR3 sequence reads CASSLDRNTDTQYF.

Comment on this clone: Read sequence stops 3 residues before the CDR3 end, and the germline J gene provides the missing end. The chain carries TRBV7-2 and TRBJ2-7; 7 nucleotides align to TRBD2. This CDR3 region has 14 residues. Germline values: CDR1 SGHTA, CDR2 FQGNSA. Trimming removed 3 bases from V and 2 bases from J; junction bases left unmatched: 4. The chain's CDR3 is CASSFTSDTYEQYF. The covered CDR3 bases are TGTGCCAGCAGCTTTACTAGCGACACCTACGAG.

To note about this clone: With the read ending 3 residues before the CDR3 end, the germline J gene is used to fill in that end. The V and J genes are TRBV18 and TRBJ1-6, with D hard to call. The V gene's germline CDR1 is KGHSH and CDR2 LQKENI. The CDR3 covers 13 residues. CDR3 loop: CASSLRAGDPLHF. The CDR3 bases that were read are TGTGCCAGCTCACTCAGAGCAGGCGATCCC.